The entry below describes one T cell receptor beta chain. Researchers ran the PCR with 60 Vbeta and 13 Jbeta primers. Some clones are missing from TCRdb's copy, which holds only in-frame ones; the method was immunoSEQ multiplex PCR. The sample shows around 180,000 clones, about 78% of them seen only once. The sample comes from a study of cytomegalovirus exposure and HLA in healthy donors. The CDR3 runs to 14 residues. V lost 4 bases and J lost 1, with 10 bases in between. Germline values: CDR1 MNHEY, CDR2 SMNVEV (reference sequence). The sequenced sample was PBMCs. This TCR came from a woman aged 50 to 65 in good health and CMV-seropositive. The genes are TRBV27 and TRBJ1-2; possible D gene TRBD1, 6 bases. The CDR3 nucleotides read TGTGCCAGCAGTTCGCAAGGGGGTAACTATGGCTACACCTTC. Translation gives CASSSQGGNYGYTF.